Below are 3 T cell receptor beta chains sequenced from a single sample in a study of T-cell reconstitution after alpha-beta-depleted transplantation in children. Library preparation (for TCRbeta) was performed with unique molecular identifiers. Each CDR3 protein gets one entry after TCRdb re-called the PCR reads with MiXCR. Of 80,000 to 100,000 distinct CDR3 sequences in the sample, 20% to 30% were seen once. This material consisted of PBMCs, taken before TCRalphabeta/CD19-depleted stem cell transplant. The receptors originated from a boy between 2 and 10 years old with acute lymphoblastic leukemia, due to receive a stem cell transplant.

The chain couples TRBV5-1 to TRBJ2-1; 7 bases are a match to TRBD2. The CDR3 is 15 amino acids. Looked up from germline, CDR1 is SGHRS and CDR2 is YFSETQ. J was trimmed by 3 bases and V by 2 bases; bases with no gene match: 5. The CDR3 nucleotides read TGCGCCAGCAGCTTCCTTGGCGGGAGCTACAATGAGCAGTTCTTC. Its translation is CASSFLGGSYNEQFF.

J is TRBJ2-2 and V is TRBV28; D is perhaps TRBD1 (6 bases). Germline values: CDR1 MDHEN, CDR2 SYDVKM. The CDR3 consists of 15 residues. V lost 6 bases to trimming and J lost 4 bases, with 15 bases between them. In nucleotides, the CDR3 is TGTGCCAGCAGGAGGACAGATCGGGTCACCGGGGAGCTGTTTTTT. It is translated as CASRRTDRVTGELFF.

This clonotype has only a few counts. This rearrangement joins TRBV6-5 to TRBJ1-4; 8 bases map to TRBD1. The CDR3 loop spans 14 amino acids. Germline V gene data show CDR1 as MNHEY and CDR2 as SVGAGI. Germline trimming cut 2 bases from V and 7 bases from J; bases unmatched to any gene: 3. The CDR3 sequence is CASSYGQGSEKLFF. DNA for the CDR3: TGTGCCAGCAGTTACGGACAGGGATCTGAAAAACTGTTTTTT.